Each of the 16 T cell receptor beta chains below was sequenced from the same sample in a study of blood T cell repertoires in COVID-19. Repertoires were generated with immunoSEQ multiplex PCR, while TCRdb's copy carries only in-frame clones and drops some. Among some 120,000 clones listed, 80% to 85% were seen once. Sequenced sample: peripheral blood. The source is a woman aged 25 to 45 who had recovered from COVID-19.

The rearrangement joins TRBV6-1 to TRBJ2-7; D gene ambiguous. The germline CDR1 and CDR2 sequences are MNHNS and SASEGT. This CDR3 has 16 residues. Trimming left V 3 bases short and J 7 bases short, with 22 bases between. CDR3 coding DNA: TGTGCCAGCAGTGATACGGTGGTATACGTGTTGTGGGAGCAGTACTTC. Encoded protein: CASSDTVVYVLWEQYF.

The chain links TRBV7-8 to TRBJ1-5, with 8 bases aligning to TRBD1. V lost 4 bases, J lost 1 base, and 3 bases stayed unmatched. From germline, CDR1 is SGHVS and CDR2 FQNEAQ. This CDR3 has 15 amino acids. Written as DNA, the CDR3 is TGTGCCAGCAGCTCCCGGACAGGGAGCAATCAGCCCCAGCATTTT. Amino acids: CASSSRTGSNQPQHF.

This rearrangement joins TRBV24-1 to TRBJ1-2; tentatively, D is TRBD1 (5 bases). The CDR3 spans 16 residues. Trimming left V 4 bases short and J 4 bases short, with 18 bases between. CDR1 KGHDR and CDR2 SFDVKD come from the germline V gene. In DNA, the CDR3 is TGTGCCACCAGTGACCCTGCACAGGAGAACCTCTATGGCTACACCTTC. It yields the protein CATSDPAQENLYGYTF.

The chain links TRBV6-1 to TRBJ1-5; 8 bases line up with TRBD1. Germline V gives CDR1 MNHNS, CDR2 SASEGT. The CDR3 loop spans 14 amino acids. Trimming took 3 bases from V and 6 from J; bases not matched to a gene: 4. The DNA of the CDR3 is TGTGCCAGCAGTGACAGGGGGCTGGGTCAGCCCCAGCATTTT. This sequence encodes CASSDRGLGQPQHF.

This chain connects TRBV6-5 to TRBJ1-4; D might be TRBD1 (5 bases). Between the trimmed V and J ends, which lost 7 bases and 5 bases, there was a span of 14 bases. Germline V CDR1 and CDR2: MNHEY, SVGAGI. The CDR3 has 14 amino acids. Here the CDR3 DNA reads TGTGCCAGCAAAGGATCGGGGGGGAATGAAAAACTGTTTTTT. Translated: CASKGSGGNEKLFF.

V and J are TRBV10-3 and TRBJ2-2; 16 nucleotides agree with TRBD2. J gave up 5 bases and V 4 bases, and 16 bases lay outside the gene matches. CDR1 and CDR2 from the germline V gene are ENHRY and SYGVKD. The CDR3 loop spans 21 amino acids. The chain's CDR3 is CAISANTGTSGRAARTGELFF. As DNA, the CDR3 is TGTGCCATCAGTGCCAACACCGGGACTAGCGGGAGGGCCGCCAGAACCGGGGAGCTGTTTTTT.

This chain joins TRBV6-2 or TRBV6-3 and TRBJ2-5; TRBD2 matches at 9 bases. Germline-derived CDR1 and CDR2 are MNHEY and SVGEGT. V shed 6 bases and J 13 bases; nucleotides not matched to a gene: 15. The CDR3 loop spans 14 amino acids. The CDR3 loop is CASSPPGLANPGYF. The CDR3 DNA follows: TGTGCCAGCAGCCCACCCGGACTAGCGAACCCTGGGTACTTC.

V usage is TRBV15 and J usage is TRBJ1-1; no clear D gene. V was clipped by 6 bases and J by 1 base, with 9 bases between them. Germline V gene sequence: CDR1 LNHNV, CDR2 YYDKDF (reference sequence). This CDR3 region has 13 residues. CDR3 in DNA: TGTGCCACCAGTATTGACAAGAACACTGAAGCTTTCTTT. This sequence encodes CATSIDKNTEAFF.

This clone was detected ten times or more. V is TRBV9 and J is TRBJ1-3, with D unclear. The V end lost 0 bases, the J end lost 0 bases, and 4 bases lay between the germline ends. Per the germline V gene, CDR1 is SGDLS and CDR2 is YYNGEE. The CDR3 has 14 amino acids. The CDR3 sequence is CASSVDSSGNTIYF. CDR3 bases: TGTGCCAGCAGCGTAGACAGCTCTGGAAACACCATATATTTT.

In this sample, this clone turned up once. This chain links TRBV4-1 with TRBJ1-5; perhaps TRBD1 as D (5 bases). V was trimmed by 0 bases and J by 4 bases, leaving 13 bases between them. Per germline, CDR1 MGHRA and CDR2 YSYEKL. The CDR3 totals 16 residues. CDR3 nucleotide sequence: TGCGCCAGCAGCCAAGACCGATCCGGGGGGAATCAGCCCCAGCATTTT. Residues: CASSQDRSGGNQPQHF.

This chain joins TRBV5-6 and TRBJ2-7; D is unclear. Looked up from germline, CDR1 is SGHDT and CDR2 is YYEEEE. There are 15 residues in the CDR3. V shed 4 bases and J shed 2 bases, with 16 bases lying between them. The CDR3 region is CASSLQTFNTYEQYF. CDR3 DNA sequence: TGTGCCAGCAGCCTGCAAACTTTTAATACCTACGAGCAGTACTTC.

The rearrangement links TRBV6-1 to TRBJ2-4; 8 nucleotides agree with TRBD2. The CDR3 consists of 16 residues. The germline V gene encodes CDR1 MNHNS and CDR2 SASEGT. The V gene end was trimmed by 2 bases and the J gene end by 3 bases; junction bases not matched to a gene: 6. The CDR3 spells CASSETVSGGKNIQYF. CDR3 DNA: TGTGCCAGCAGTGAAACCGTAAGCGGGGGCAAAAACATTCAGTACTTC.

This chain uses TRBV7-9 with TRBJ2-7; D unclear. This CDR3 comprises 14 residues. Germline lookup yields CDR1 SEHNR and CDR2 FQNEAQ (reference sequence). Deletions cut 1 base from V and 0 bases from J, with 7 bases between. The CDR3 reads CASSLVSSSYEQYF. The CDR3 bases are TGTGCCAGCAGCTTAGTGTCGTCCTCCTACGAGCAGTACTTC.

This rearrangement joins TRBV2 to TRBJ2-7; a possible D gene is TRBD2 (6 bases). Germline lookup yields CDR1 SNHLY and CDR2 FYNNEI. The CDR3 contains 14 residues. Trimming left V 8 bases short and J 6 bases short, with 20 bases between. The CDR3 loop reads CASRVGGPPSEQYF. In DNA, the CDR3 is TGTGCCAGCCGCGTTGGAGGGCCACCATCCGAGCAGTACTTC.

In the case of this clone: Other DNA sequences in the same sample also yield this CDR3. The chain has TRBV5-1 and TRBJ1-5, with 11 bases aligning to TRBD1. V was pared by 4 bases and J by 8 bases, with 8 bases of the junction left unmatched. The CDR3 extends over 15 amino acids. Germline V gene data show CDR1 as SGHRS and CDR2 as YFSETQ. DNA of the CDR3: TGCGCCAGCAGCGTCACCGGGACAGGGGGAGAGCCCCAGCATTTT. It yields the protein CASSVTGTGGEPQHF.

This chain links TRBV4-1 with TRBJ2-7; D not resolved. Germline V lookup: CDR1 MGHRA, CDR2 YSYEKL. Trimming stripped 0 bases from V and 3 bases from J, with 6 bases between. This CDR3 has 13 residues. For the CDR3, the DNA is TGCGCCAGCAGCCAAGAGAGTAGCTACGAGCAGTACTTC. Translating gives CASSQESSYEQYF.